This T cell receptor (beta chain) was observed in a study of shared clonotypes between healthy human individuals. Whole-study findings and limits: Sampling involved blood alone; tissue repertoires likely differ. Rarefaction exposed incomplete sorted-subset sequencing despite large depth.

Of note for this clone: Its antigen is unidentified.

Donors, healthy HIV-negative adults, lacked recent acute infections or vaccinations. TCRdb's table, derived via immunoSEQ multiplex PCR, lists solely in-frame clones and lacks some. The table lists more than 900,000 clones, around three quarters of them singletons. CDR1 is SGHRS, CDR2 YFSETQ, per germline. With 5 bases removed from V and 0 bases from J, the gap between germline ends came to 10 bases. CDR3 length equals 14 residues. The origin of this receptor is a man aged 18 to 35 in good health. Some clones in this sample may be carry-over from other donors' samples. V gene TRBV5-1 combines with J gene TRBJ2-3; no definite D call. The sequencing sample was made of memory CD4+ T cells from PBMCs. The sample's subset: CD45RA-negative fraction. The CDR3 is CASRRLGSTDTQYF. CDR3 bases: TGCGCCAGCAGACGTTTGGGGAGCACAGATACGCAGTATTTT.